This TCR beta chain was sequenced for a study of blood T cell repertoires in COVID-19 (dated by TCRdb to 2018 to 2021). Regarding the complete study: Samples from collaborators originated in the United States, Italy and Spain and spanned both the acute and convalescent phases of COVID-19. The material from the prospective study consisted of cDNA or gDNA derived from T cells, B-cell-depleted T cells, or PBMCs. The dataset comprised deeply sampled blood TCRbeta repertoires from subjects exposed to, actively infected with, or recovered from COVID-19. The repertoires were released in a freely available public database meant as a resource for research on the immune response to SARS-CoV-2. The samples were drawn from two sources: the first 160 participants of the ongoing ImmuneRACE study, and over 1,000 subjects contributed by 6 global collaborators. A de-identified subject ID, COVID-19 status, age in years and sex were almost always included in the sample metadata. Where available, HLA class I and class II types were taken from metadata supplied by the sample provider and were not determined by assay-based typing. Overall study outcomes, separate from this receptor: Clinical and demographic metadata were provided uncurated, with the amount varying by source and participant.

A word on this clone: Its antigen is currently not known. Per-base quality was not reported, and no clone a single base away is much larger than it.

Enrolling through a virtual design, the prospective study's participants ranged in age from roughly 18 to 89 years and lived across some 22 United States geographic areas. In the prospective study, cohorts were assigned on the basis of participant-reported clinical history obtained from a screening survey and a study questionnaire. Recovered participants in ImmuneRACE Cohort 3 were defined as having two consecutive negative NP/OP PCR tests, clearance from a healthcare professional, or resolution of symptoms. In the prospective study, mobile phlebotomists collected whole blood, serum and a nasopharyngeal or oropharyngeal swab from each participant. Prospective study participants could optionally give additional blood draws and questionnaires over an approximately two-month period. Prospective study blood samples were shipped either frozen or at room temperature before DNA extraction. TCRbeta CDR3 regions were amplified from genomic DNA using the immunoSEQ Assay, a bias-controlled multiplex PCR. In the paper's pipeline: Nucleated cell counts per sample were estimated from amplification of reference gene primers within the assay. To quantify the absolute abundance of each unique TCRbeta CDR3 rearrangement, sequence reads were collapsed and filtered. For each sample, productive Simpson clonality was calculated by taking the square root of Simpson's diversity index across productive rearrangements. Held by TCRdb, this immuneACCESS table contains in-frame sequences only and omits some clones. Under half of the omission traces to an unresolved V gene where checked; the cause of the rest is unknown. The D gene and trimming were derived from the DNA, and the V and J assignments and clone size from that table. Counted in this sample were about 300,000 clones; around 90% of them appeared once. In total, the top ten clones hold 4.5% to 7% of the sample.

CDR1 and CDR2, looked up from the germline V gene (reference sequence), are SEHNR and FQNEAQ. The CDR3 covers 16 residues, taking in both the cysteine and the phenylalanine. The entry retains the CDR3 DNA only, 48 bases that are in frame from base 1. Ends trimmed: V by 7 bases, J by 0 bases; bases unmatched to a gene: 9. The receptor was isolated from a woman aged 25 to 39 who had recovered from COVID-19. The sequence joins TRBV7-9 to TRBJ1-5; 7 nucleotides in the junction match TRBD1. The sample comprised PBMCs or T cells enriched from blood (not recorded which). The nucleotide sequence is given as TGTGCCAGCACCCCGGGACAGCCCCATAGCAATCAGCCCCAGCATTTT. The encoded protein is CASTPGQPHSNQPQHF.